This TCR beta chain was sequenced in a study of T cells in localized non-small cell lung cancer. Sequencing was performed with immunoSEQ multiplex PCR; in TCRdb, only in-frame clones are kept and a portion is missing. The sample carries 35,000 to 40,000 clones, roughly 88% recorded once. Germline CDR1 KGHSH, CDR2 LQKENI. The CDR3 sequence is 15 residues long. J lost 4 bases, V lost 5 bases, and 5 bases had no gene match. In its sample, this clone was seen once. J is TRBJ2-1 and V is TRBV18, with TRBD1 matching over 10 bases. This sequence originates from a woman aged 35 to 75 with stage I lung adenocarcinoma. The material was peripheral blood, obtained before any cancer treatment. This CDR3 reads CASSSGQGTYNEQFF. The CDR3 region has the DNA TGTGCCAGCTCATCGGGACAGGGGACGTACAATGAGCAGTTCTTC.